Reported below is one T cell receptor (beta chain). The antigen is undetermined. Assay: immunoSEQ multiplex PCR; the TCRdb copy retains only in-frame clones and omits some. This sample carries about 140,000 clones, 85% to 95% of them seen once, and the ten largest clones take roughly 1.3%. The data originate from a study of T cell responses to AZD1222 COVID-19 vaccine. Looking at the study overall: Both about-4-week and about-12-week second-dose recipients were combined. Findings of the study overall: Only a handful of AZD1222 recipients, more than 5 in all, had baseline seropositivity. Clonal diversity was possibly underestimated, and the donors were mostly white British, with more females.

V was pared by 7 bases and J by 3 bases, with 4 bases between. CDR1 and CDR2 (germline): MGHRA, YSYEKL. The CDR3 has 12 amino acids. Sequences were derived from peripheral blood, sampled on day 0 of AZD1222 vaccination. The TCR was taken from an adult in good health. The chain employs TRBV4-1 and TRBJ2-6; no clear D gene. CDR3 bases: TGCGCCAGCAAAGGTGGGGCCAACGTCCTGACTTTC. As protein: CASKGGANVLTF.